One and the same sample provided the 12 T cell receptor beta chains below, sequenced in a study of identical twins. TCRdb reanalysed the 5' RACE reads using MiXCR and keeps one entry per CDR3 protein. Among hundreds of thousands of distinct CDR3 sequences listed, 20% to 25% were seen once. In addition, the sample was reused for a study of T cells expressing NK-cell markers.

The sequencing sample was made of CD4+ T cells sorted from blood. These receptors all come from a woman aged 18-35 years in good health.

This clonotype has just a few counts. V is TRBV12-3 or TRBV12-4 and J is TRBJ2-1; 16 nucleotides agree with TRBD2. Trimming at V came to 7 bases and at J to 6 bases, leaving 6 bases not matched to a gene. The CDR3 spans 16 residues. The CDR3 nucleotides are TGTGCCAGCAACTCGGGACTAGCGGGAGGGCTCAATGAGCAGTTCTTC. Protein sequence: CASNSGLAGGLNEQFF.

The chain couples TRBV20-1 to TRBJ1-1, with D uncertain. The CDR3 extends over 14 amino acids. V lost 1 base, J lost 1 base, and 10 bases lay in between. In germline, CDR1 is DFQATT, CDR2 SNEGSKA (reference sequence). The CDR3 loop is CSARGVRANTEAFF. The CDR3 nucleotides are TGCAGTGCTAGAGGGGTCCGGGCGAACACTGAAGCTTTCTTT.

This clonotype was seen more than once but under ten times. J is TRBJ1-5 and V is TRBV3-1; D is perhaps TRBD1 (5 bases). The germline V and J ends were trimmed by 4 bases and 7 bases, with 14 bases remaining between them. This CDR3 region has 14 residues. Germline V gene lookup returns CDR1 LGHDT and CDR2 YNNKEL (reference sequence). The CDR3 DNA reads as TGTGCCAGCAGCCCAACCGAGGGGAGGCAGCCCCAGCATTTT. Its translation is CASSPTEGRQPQHF.

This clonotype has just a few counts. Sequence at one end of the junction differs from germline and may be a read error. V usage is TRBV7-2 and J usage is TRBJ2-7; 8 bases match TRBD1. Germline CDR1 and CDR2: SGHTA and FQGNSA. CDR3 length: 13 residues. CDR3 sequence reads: CASRRTGSYEQYF. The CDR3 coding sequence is TGCGCCAGCAGACGGACAGGGTCCTACGAGCAGTACTTC.

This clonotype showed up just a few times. CDR3 protein: CAIRTQDTEAFF. The CDR3 DNA follows: TGTGCCATCAGAACCCAGGACACTGAAGCTTTCTTT. V and J are TRBV10-3 and TRBJ1-1, with D unresolved. Trimming stripped 6 bases from V and 3 bases from J, with 8 bases between. Germline loops: CDR1 ENHRY, CDR2 SYGVKD. This CDR3 region has 12 residues.

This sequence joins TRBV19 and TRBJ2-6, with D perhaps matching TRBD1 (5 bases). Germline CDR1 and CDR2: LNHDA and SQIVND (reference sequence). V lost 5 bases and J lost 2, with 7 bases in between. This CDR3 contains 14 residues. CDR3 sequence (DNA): TGTGCCAGTAGTCTCAGGGCTGGGGCCAACGTCCTGACTTTC. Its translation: CASSLRAGANVLTF.

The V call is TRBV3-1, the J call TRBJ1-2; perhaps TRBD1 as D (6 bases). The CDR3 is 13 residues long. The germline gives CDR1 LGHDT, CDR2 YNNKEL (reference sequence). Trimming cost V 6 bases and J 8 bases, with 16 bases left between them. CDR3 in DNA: TGTGCCAGCAGGGAACAGGGTCGGGGAGGCTACACCTTC. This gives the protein CASREQGRGGYTF.

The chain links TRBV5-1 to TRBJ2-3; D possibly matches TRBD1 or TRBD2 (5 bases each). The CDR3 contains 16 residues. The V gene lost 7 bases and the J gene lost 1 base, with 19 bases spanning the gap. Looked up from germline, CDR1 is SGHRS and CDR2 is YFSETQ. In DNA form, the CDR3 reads TGCGCCAGCCGAACCCCAGGGACCATCGGCACAGATACGCAGTATTTT. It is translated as CASRTPGTIGTDTQYF.

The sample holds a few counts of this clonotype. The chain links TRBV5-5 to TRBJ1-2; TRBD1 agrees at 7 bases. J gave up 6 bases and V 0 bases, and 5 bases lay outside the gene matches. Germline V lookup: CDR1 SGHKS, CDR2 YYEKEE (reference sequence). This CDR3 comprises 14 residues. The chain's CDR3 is CASSLVTGADGYTF. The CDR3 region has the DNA TGTGCCAGCAGCTTGGTAACAGGGGCGGATGGCTACACCTTC.

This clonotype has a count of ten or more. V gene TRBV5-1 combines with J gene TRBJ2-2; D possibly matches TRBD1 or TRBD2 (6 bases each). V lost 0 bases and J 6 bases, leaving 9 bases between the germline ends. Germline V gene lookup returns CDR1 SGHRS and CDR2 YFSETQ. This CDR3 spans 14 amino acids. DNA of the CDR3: TGCGCCAGCAGCTTGGACAGGGAGGCCGGGGAGCTGTTTTTT. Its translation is CASSLDREAGELFF.

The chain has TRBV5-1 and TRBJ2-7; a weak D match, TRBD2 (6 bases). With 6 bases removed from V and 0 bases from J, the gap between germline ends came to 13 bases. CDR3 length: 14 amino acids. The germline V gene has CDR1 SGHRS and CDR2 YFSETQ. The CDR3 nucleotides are TGCGCCAGCACTCAAGGAGGGGACTCCTACGAGCAGTACTTC. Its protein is CASTQGGDSYEQYF. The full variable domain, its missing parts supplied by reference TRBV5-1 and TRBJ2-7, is KAGVTQTPRYLIKTRGQQVTLSCSPISGHRSVSWYQQTPGQGLQFLFEYFSETQRNKGNFPGRFSGRQFSNSRSEMNVSTLELGDSALYLCASTQGGDSYEQYFGPGTRLTVT.

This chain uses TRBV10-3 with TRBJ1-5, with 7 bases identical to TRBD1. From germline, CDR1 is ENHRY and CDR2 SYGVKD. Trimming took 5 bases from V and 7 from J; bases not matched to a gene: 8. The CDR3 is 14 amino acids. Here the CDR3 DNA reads TGTGCCATCAGTTTTTCAGGGGGGTCGCAGCCCCAGCATTTT. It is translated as CAISFSGGSQPQHF.